One sample yielded the 11 T cell receptor beta chains listed below, sequenced in a study of T cells in Graves' hyperthyroidism and ophthalmopathy. TCR beta CDR3 sequences were amplified from RNA transcripts. An initial round of RT-PCR targeting the TCR CDR3 relied on the HTBI primer set. One entry per CDR3 protein, called by TCRdb with MiXCR from the multiplex PCR reads. The data hold hundreds of thousands of distinct CDR3 sequences, with around 14% observed a single time. Sequencing used blood. Receptors originate from a woman between 18 and 30 years old with Graves' hyperthyroidism.

In its sample, this clonotype was seen many times. The chain has TRBV11-2 and TRBJ2-3; TRBD2 agrees at 10 bases. The V gene's germline CDR1 is SGHAT and CDR2 FQNNGV. The length of the CDR3 is 17 residues. J lost 4 bases, V lost 5 bases, and 12 bases had no gene match. CDR3 loop: CASSPWGRAGGPDTQYF. The CDR3 DNA reads as TGTGCCAGCAGCCCATGGGGCCGAGCGGGGGGGCCAGATACGCAGTATTTT.

The chain is built from TRBV11-3 and TRBJ2-7, with TRBD2 matching over 11 bases. Germline CDR1 is SGHNT and CDR2 is YENEEA. Trimming cost V 6 bases and J 6 bases; bases outside gene matches: 7. The CDR3 loop spans 14 amino acids. In DNA form, the CDR3 reads TGTGCCAGCAGTTTACTAGCGGGAGCGTTCGAGCAGTACTTC. Amino acid sequence: CASSLLAGAFEQYF. The variable domain in full, with the rest retrieved from reference TRBV11-3 and TRBJ2-7, is EAGVVQSPRYKIIEKKQPVAFWCNPISGHNTLYWYLQNLGQGPELLIRYENEEAVDDSQLPKDRFSAERLKGVDSTLKIQPAELGDSAVYLCASSLLAGAFEQYFGPGTRLTVT.

In its sample, this clonotype was seen a few times. This chain uses TRBV3-1 with TRBJ1-1, with D uncertain. The CDR3 has 14 amino acids. Per germline, CDR1 LGHDT and CDR2 YNNKEL (reference sequence). The ends were cut back, 6 bases at V and 5 bases at J, with 16 bases in the middle. In DNA, the CDR3 is TGTGCCAGCAGTCCCGGGCCTCCGCTAACTGAAGCTTTCTTT. It encodes CASSPGPPLTEAFF.

At least ten counts were recorded for this clonotype. This sequence joins TRBV2 and TRBJ1-1; the D is unclear. CDR1 SNHLY and CDR2 FYNNEI come from the germline V gene. This CDR3 region has 11 residues. V lost 3 bases and J lost 8, with 7 bases in between. CDR3 sequence reads: CASSDSWEAFF. As DNA, the CDR3 is TGTGCCAGCAGTGACTCCTGGGAAGCTTTCTTT.

The rearrangement joins TRBV5-1 to TRBJ2-6, with D perhaps TRBD2 (5 bases). Germline V gene lookup returns CDR1 SGHRS and CDR2 YFSETQ. Trimming stripped 1 base from V and 0 bases from J, with 20 bases between. This CDR3 contains 20 residues. The CDR3 sequence is CASSLTQRRTLNSGANVLTF. The CDR3 nucleotides read TGCGCCAGCAGCTTGACTCAGCGCCGGACTTTGAACTCTGGGGCCAACGTCCTGACTTTC. The full variable domain, its missing parts supplied by reference TRBV5-1 and TRBJ2-6, is KAGVTQTPRYLIKTRGQQVTLSCSPISGHRSVSWYQQTPGQGLQFLFEYFSETQRNKGNFPGRFSGRQFSNSRSEMNVSTLELGDSALYLCASSLTQRRTLNSGANVLTFGAGSRLTVL.

This clonotype was seen a few times. Since a much larger clone is just one base distant, this may be a read error. The chain carries TRBV20-1 and TRBJ2-5, with unresolved D. The CDR3 runs 14 residues. The germline V and J ends were trimmed by 0 bases and 4 bases, with 12 bases remaining between them. CDR1 is DFQATT, CDR2 SNEGSKA, per germline (reference sequence). The CDR3 protein is CSARDPTTRETQYF. CDR3 nucleotides: TGCAGTGCTAGAGATCCCACTACCCGAGAGACCCAGTACTTC.

This clonotype showed up many times. The CDR3 here is CASSNITGRYTF. The CDR3 DNA follows: TGTGCCAGCAGCAACATAACAGGGCGCTACACCTTC. The V gene is TRBV7-2, the J gene TRBJ1-2; TRBD1 is a possible D gene (6 bases). Per germline, CDR1 SGHTA and CDR2 FQGNSA. The V gene lost 5 bases and the J gene lost 9 bases, with 13 bases spanning the gap. This CDR3 comprises 12 residues. The full variable domain, with the rest looked up from reference TRBV7-2 and TRBJ1-2, is GAGVSQSPSNKVTEKGKDVELRCDPISGHTALYWYRQSLGQGLEFLIYFQGNSAPDKSGLPSDRFSAERTGGSVSTLTIQRTQQEDSAVYLCASSNITGRYTFGSGTRLTVV.

In this sample, this clonotype turned up many times. A junction boundary mismatches the germline segment, possibly from a read error. The CDR3 DNA sequence: TGTGCCAGCAGCTTAGGGCGGACTAGCGGGGTACCCAAGGACTTC. This codes for CASSLGRTSGVPKDF. The J gene is TRBJ2-5, the V gene TRBV11-2, with TRBD2 identical over 12 bases. The germline V gene encodes CDR1 SGHAT and CDR2 FQNNGV. The CDR3 consists of 15 residues.

This clonotype was seen a handful of times. The V call is TRBV2, the J call TRBJ1-4, with D uncertain. V was pared by 6 bases and J by 8 bases, with 19 bases between. The CDR3 has 15 amino acids. Germline V gene sequence: CDR1 SNHLY, CDR2 FYNNEI. The CDR3 sequence: CASRVLGLVVEKLFF. The CDR3 DNA reads as TGTGCCAGCAGGGTCTTGGGCCTCGTCGTGGAAAAACTGTTTTTT.

In this sample, this clonotype turned up a few times. The chain couples TRBV5-1 to TRBJ2-7; 9 bases line up with TRBD1. Germline V gene data show CDR1 as SGHRS and CDR2 as YFSETQ. V lost 3 bases and J lost 4; bases outside the gene matches: 5. CDR3 size: 14 residues. Here the CDR3 DNA reads TGCGCCAGCAGCTCCAGACAGGGGGGGTACGAGCAGTACTTC. As protein: CASSSRQGGYEQYF. Based on the CDR3 plus reference TRBV5-1 and TRBJ2-7, the full variable domain is KAGVTQTPRYLIKTRGQQVTLSCSPISGHRSVSWYQQTPGQGLQFLFEYFSETQRNKGNFPGRFSGRQFSNSRSEMNVSTLELGDSALYLCASSSRQGGYEQYFGPGTRLTVT.

The chain employs TRBV19 and TRBJ2-1; D might be TRBD1 (5 bases). From germline, CDR1 is LNHDA and CDR2 SQIVND (reference sequence). Trimming removed 9 bases at V and 6 bases at J, with 24 bases between. This CDR3 is 16 amino acids long. The DNA for the CDR3 is TGTGCCAGCACCCTAGAAGGCGCCATTGGGGCCAATGAGCAGTTCTTC. Its protein is CASTLEGAIGANEQFF.